This paragraph reports one TCR beta chain. Generated by immunoSEQ multiplex PCR, the TCRdb table keeps only in-frame clones and is missing some. This table has 630,000 or so clones, around 87% appearing once. The data were taken from a study of shared T cell receptors in the human thymus. The CDR3 runs to 14 residues. Per germline, CDR1 SEHNR and CDR2 FQNEAQ (reference sequence). With 9 bases removed from V and 1 base from J, the gap between germline ends came to 10 bases. This same sample was also part of a study on human thymus T cells. That paper states: Thymus pieces cut out during corrective heart surgery were the tissue that was used. Thymic and blood repertoires appeared to show biased V and J gene usage. Related work found strong thymic repertoire overlap between unrelated individuals.

Sample: thymocytes. J is TRBJ1-6 and V is TRBV7-9; TRBD1 is a possible D gene (6 bases). The sequence derives from a boy under two years old with a congenital heart defect. This CDR3 reads CASATGSYNSPLHF. The DNA for the CDR3 is TGTGCCAGTGCAACAGGGTCCTATAATTCACCCCTCCACTTT. The entire variable domain, with the rest obtained from reference TRBV7-9 and TRBJ1-6, is as follows: DTGVSQNPRHKITKRGQNVTFRCDPISEHNRLYWYRQTLGQGPEFLTYFQNEAQLEKSRLLSDRFSAERPKGSFSTLEIQRTEQGDSAMYLCASATGSYNSPLHFGNGTRLTVT.